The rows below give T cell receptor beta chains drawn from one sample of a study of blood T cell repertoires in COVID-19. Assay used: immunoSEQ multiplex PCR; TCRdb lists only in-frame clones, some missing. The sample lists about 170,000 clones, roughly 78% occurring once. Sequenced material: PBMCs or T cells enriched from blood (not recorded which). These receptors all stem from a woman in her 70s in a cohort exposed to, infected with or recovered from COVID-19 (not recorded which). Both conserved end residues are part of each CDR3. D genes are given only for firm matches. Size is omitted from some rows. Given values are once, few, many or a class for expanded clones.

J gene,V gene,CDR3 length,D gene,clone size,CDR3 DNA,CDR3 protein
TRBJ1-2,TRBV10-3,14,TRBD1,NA,TGTGCCATCAGTCAGGACAGGGAAGGCTATGGCTACACCTTC,CAISQDREGYGYTF
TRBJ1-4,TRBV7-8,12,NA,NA,TGTGCCAGCAGAGGGGTGGGGGAAAAACTGTTTTTT,CASRGVGEKLFF
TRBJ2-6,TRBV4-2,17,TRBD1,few,TGTGCCAGCAGCCCGGGACAGCGATCCTCTGGGGCCAACGTCCTGACTTTC,CASSPGQRSSGANVLTF
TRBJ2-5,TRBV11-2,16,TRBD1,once,TGTGCCAGCAGCTTAGACCCAGGGGGTCACGGTGAGACCCAGTACTTC,CASSLDPGGHGETQYF
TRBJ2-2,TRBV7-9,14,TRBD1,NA,TGTGCCAGCAGCGCCAGACAGGGGATCGGGGAGCTGTTTTTT,CASSARQGIGELFF
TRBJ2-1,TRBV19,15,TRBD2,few,TGTGCCAGTAGTATTAGCGGGAGCTCCTACAATGAGCAGTTCTTC,CASSISGSSYNEQFF
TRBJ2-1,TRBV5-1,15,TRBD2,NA,TGCGCCAGCAGCTTGGCTAGCGGGAGTACCAATGAGCAGTTCTTC,CASSLASGSTNEQFF
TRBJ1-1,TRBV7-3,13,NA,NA,TGTGCCAGCAGCTTGCAGATGAACACTGAAGCTTTCTTT,CASSLQMNTEAFF
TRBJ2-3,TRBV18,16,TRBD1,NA,TGTGCCAGCTCACCAAGCTCGACAGGGGGCACAGATACGCAGTATTTT,CASSPSSTGGTDTQYF
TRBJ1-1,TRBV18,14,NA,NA,TGTGCCAGCTCACCATACCAGGGCGTCACTGAAGCTTTCTTT,CASSPYQGVTEAFF
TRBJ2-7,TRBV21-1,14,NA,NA,TGTGCCAGCAGCGATCTAGCGGAGTACTACGAGCAGTACTTC,CASSDLAEYYEQYF
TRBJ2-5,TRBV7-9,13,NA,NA,TGTGCCAGCAGTCGGGGGAGTCAAGAGACCCAGTACTTC,CASSRGSQETQYF
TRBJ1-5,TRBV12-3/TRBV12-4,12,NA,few,TGTGCCAGCGGGGGGGGGTATCAGCCCCAGCATTTT,CASGGGYQPQHF
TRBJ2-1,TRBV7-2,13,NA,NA,TGTGCCAGCAGCAACCCAAACGGTGGTGAGCAGTTCTTC,CASSNPNGGEQFF
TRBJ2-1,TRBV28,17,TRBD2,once,TGTGCCAGCAGTTTATCTCAGACTAGCGGTGCCTACAATGAGCAGTTCTTC,CASSLSQTSGAYNEQFF
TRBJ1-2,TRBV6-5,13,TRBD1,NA,TGTGCCAGCAGTAAACAGGGGAACTATGGCTACACCTTC,CASSKQGNYGYTF
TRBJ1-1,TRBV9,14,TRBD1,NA,TGTGCCAGCAGCTTTGGACAGGGGAACACTGAAGCTTTCTTT,CASSFGQGNTEAFF
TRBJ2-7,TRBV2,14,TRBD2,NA,TGTGCCAGCACTTCGGGACTAGCGGGAATCGAGCAGTACTTC,CASTSGLAGIEQYF
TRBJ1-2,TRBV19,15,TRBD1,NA,TGTGCCAGTAGTATTGGGACAGGGGGCGGCTATGGCTACACCTTC,CASSIGTGGGYGYTF
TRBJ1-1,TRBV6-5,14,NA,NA,TGTGCCAGCAGAAGGGGACATTTGAACACTGAAGCTTTCTTT,CASRRGHLNTEAFF
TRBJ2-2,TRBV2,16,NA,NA,TGTGCCAGCAGTGATCGGGCGGGATCGGGCACCGGGGAGCTGTTTTTT,CASSDRAGSGTGELFF
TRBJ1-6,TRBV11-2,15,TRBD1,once,TGTGCCAGCAGCTTAATTGACAGGGGGCTTTCACCCCTCCACTTT,CASSLIDRGLSPLHF
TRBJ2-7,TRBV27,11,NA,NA,TGTGCCAGCAGTACCGGGCGGGGAATCTATTTC,CASSTGRGIYF
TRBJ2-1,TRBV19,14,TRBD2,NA,TGTGCCAGTAGTGCTAGCGGGTCTTACAATGAGCAGTTCTTC,CASSASGSYNEQFF
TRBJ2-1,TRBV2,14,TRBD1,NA,TGTGCCAGGACACAGGGGCTTAACTACAATGAGCAGTTCTTC,CARTQGLNYNEQFF
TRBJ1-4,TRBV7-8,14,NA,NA,TGTGCCAGCAGCTTAGGGGGGCTGGATGAAAAACTGTTTTTT,CASSLGGLDEKLFF
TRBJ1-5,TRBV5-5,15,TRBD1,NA,TGTGCCAGCAGCATAACAGGGGGCGGCAATCAGCCCCAGCATTTT,CASSITGGGNQPQHF
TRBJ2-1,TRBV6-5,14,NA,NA,TGTGCCAGCAGTTGGGGAGACTCCTACAATGAGCAGTTCTTC,CASSWGDSYNEQFF
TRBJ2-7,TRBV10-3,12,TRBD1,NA,TGTGCCTCCCCGGGACAGCACTACGAGCAGTACTTC,CASPGQHYEQYF
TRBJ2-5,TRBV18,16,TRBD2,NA,TGTGCCAGCTCACCGTCGAAACTAGCGGGAGTGGAGACCCAGTACTTC,CASSPSKLAGVETQYF
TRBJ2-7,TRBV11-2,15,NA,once,TGTGCCAGCAGTACTTCTCTGGAGGGGGCGAGGGAGCAGTACTTC,CASSTSLEGAREQYF
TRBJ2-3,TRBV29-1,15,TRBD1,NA,TGCAGCGTTGCGCCCCGACAGGGGTATGCAGATACGCAGTATTTT,CSVAPRQGYADTQYF
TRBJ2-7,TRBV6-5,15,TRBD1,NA,TGTGCCAGCAGTTACTCCCAGGGGGCCCCCTACGAGCAGTACTTC,CASSYSQGAPYEQYF
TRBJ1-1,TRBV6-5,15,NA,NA,TGTGCCAGCAGTTACTCGAGAGGGTGGAGGTCTGAAGCTTTCTTT,CASSYSRGWRSEAFF
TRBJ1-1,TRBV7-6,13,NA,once,TGTGCCAGCAGCCGGGGACATGGGACTGAAGCTTTCTTT,CASSRGHGTEAFF
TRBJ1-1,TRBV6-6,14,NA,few,TGTGCCAGCAGTTCCTCCGGGACAAACACTGAAGCTTTCTTT,CASSSSGTNTEAFF
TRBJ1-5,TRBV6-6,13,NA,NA,TGTGCCAACCGACAGGATAGCAATCAGCCCCAGCATTTT,CANRQDSNQPQHF
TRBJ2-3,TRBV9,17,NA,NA,TGTGCCAGCAGCCCCACATTCCGGGAGAATGAGGCAGATACGCAGTATTTT,CASSPTFRENEADTQYF
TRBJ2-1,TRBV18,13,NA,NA,TGTGCCAGCTCACCAGGGGCCTCCAATGAGCAGTTCTTC,CASSPGASNEQFF
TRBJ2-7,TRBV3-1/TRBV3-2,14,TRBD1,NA,TGTGCCAGCAGCCAAGAAGGGACAGGGTCGAAGCAGTACTTC,CASSQEGTGSKQYF
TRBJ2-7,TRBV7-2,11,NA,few,TGTGCCAGCAGCGTATACTACGAGCAGTACTTC,CASSVYYEQYF
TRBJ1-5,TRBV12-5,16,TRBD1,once,TGTGCTAGTGGTTACCCGACAGGGGCGTTAGAACAGCCCCAGCATTTT,CASGYPTGALEQPQHF
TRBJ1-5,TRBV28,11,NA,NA,TGTGCCAGCCGAGGAAACAGGGTGCAGCATTTT,CASRGNRVQHF
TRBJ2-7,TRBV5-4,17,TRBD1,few,TGTGCCAGCAGCAAAGGAAGGGAGGGACAGGGGTCCAACGAGCAGTACTTC,CASSKGREGQGSNEQYF
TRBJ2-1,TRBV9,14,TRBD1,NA,TGTGCCAGCAGCGTGACAGGGATCGACAATGAGCAGTTCTTC,CASSVTGIDNEQFF
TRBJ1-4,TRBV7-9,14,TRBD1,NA,TGTGCCAGCAGCCCCGGACAGGGCAATGAAAAACTGTTTTTT,CASSPGQGNEKLFF
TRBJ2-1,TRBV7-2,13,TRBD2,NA,TGTGCCAGCAGCGGGACTAGCGGTAACCGCGGGTTCTTC,CASSGTSGNRGFF
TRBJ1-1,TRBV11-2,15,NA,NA,TGTGCCAGCAGCTCAATCTGGACACCCAACACTGAAGCTTTCTTT,CASSSIWTPNTEAFF
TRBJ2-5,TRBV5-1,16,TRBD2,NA,TGCGCCAGCAGCTCCCCCCTACTAGCGGGAATGGAGACCCAGTACTTC,CASSSPLLAGMETQYF
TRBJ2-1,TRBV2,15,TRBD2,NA,TGTGCCAGCAGGGCACTAGCGGGCCATTACAATGAGCAGTTCTTC,CASRALAGHYNEQFF
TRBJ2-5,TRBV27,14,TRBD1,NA,TGTGCCAGCAGTTCGACAGGGGGAAAGGAGACCCAGTACTTC,CASSSTGGKETQYF